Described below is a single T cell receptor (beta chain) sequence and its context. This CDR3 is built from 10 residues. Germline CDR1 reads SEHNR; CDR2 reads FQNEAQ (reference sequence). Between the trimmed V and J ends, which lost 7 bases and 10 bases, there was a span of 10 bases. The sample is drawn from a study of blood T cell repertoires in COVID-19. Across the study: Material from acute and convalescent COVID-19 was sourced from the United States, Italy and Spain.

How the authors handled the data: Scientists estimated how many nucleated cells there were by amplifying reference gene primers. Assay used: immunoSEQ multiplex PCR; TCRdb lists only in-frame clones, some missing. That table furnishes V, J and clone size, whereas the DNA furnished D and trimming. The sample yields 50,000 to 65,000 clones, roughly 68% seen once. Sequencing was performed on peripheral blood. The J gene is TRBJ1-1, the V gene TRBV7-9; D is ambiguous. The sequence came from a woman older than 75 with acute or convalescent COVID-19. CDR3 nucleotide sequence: TGTGCCAGCACCGAAGTTCGAGCTTTCTTT. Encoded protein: CASTEVRAFF.